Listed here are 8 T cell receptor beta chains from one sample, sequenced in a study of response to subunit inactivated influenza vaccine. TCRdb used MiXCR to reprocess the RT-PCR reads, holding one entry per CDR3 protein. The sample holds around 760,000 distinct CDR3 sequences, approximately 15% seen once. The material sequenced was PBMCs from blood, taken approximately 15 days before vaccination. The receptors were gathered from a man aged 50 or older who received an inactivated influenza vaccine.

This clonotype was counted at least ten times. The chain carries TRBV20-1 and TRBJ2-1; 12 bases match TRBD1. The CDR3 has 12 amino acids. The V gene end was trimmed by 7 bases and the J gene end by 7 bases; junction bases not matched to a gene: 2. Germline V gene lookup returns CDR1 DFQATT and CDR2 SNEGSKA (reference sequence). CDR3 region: CSGGQGANEQFF. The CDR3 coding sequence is TGCAGTGGGGGACAGGGGGCGAATGAGCAGTTCTTC.

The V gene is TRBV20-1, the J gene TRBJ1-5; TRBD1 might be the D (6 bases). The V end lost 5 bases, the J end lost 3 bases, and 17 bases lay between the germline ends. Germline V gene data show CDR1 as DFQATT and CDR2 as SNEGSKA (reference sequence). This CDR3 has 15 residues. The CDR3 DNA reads TGCAGTGCTGCCGAACAGGGAGAACACAATCAGCCCCAGCATTTT. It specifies CSAAEQGEHNQPQHF.

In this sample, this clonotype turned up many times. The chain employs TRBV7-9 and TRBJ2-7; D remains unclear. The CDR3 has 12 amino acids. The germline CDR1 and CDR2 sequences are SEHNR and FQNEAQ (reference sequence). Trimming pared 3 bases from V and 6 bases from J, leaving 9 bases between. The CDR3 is CASSFSRLEQYF. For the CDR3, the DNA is TGTGCCAGCAGCTTTTCTAGGCTCGAGCAGTACTTC.

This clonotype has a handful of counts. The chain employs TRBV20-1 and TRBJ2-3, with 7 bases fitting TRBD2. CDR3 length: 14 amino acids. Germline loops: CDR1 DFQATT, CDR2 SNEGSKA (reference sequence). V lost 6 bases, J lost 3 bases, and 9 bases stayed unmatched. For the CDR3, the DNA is TGCAGTGCGGGGACGGGGGGAGCGACAGATACGCAGTATTTT. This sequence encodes CSAGTGGATDTQYF.

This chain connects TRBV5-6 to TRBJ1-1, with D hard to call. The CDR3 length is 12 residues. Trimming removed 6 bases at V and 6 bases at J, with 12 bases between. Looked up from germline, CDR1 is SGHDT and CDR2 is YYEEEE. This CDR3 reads CASNSERAEAFF. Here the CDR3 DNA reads TGTGCCAGCAACTCCGAGAGGGCTGAAGCTTTCTTT. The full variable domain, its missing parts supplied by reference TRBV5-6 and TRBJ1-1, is DAGVTQSPTHLIKTRGQQVTLRCSPKSGHDTVSWYQQALGQGPQFIFQYYEEEERQRGNFPDRFSGHQFPNYSSELNVNALLLGDSALYLCASNSERAEAFFGQGTRLTVV.

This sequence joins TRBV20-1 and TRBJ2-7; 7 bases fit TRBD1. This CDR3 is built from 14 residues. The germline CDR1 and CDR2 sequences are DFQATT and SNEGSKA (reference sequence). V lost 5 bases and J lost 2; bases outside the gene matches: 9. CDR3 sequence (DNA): TGCAGTGCTGGGACAGTGGGATTCACCTACGAGCAGTACTTC. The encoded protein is CSAGTVGFTYEQYF.

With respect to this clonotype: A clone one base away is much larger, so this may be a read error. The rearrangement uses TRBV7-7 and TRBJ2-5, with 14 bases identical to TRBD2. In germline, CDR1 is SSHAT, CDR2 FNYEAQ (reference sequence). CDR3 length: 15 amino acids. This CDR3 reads CASSMGLAGVETQHF. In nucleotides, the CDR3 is TGTGCCAGCAGCATGGGACTAGCGGGAGTAGAGACCCAGCACTTC. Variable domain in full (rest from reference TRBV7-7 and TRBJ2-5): GAGVSQSPRYKVTKRGQDVTLRCDPISSHATLYWYQQALGQGPEFLTYFNYEAQPDKSGLPSDRFSAERPEGSISTLTIQRTEQRDSAMYRCASSMGLAGVETQHFGPGTRLLVL.

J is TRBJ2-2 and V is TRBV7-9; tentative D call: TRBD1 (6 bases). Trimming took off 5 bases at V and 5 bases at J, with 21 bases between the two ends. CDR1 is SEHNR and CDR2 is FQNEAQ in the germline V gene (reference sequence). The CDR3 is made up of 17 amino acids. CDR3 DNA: TGTGCCAGCAGCCCCCGAGGGACACCCCAGTGGACCGGGGAGCTGTTTTTT. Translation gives CASSPRGTPQWTGELFF.